The 25 T cell receptor beta chains below were found in one sample sequenced in a study of T-cell reconstitution after alpha-beta-depleted transplantation in children. The library targeted TCRbeta and was prepared with unique molecular identifiers. TCRdb redid the calling of the PCR reads with MiXCR, one entry per CDR3 protein. The profile covers hundreds of thousands of distinct CDR3 sequences, with approximately 15% appearing a single time and 1.1% taken by the ten largest. The source was PBMCs from the stem cell graft donor, collected from the stem cell graft. These receptors were taken from a human donor who donated a stem cell graft to a child with acute myeloid leukemia.

The chain uses TRBV15 and TRBJ1-4, with D hard to call. The CDR3 is 16 amino acids. With 5 bases removed from V and 0 bases from J, the gap between germline ends came to 13 bases. CDR1 LNHNV and CDR2 YYDKDF come from the germline V gene (reference sequence). In DNA, the CDR3 is TGTGCCACCAGCCCCCGGGCAGCCTCAACTAATGAAAAACTGTTTTTT. This encodes CATSPRAASTNEKLFF.

This clonotype was recorded many times. This chain uses TRBV20-1 with TRBJ2-7; weak D call: TRBD1 (7 bases). Trimming pared 6 bases from V and 7 bases from J, leaving 25 bases between. Germline assignment: CDR1 DFQATT and CDR2 SNEGSKA (reference sequence). This CDR3 spans 15 amino acids. CDR3 sequence reads: CSALIDRTGGGEQYF. The CDR3 DNA follows: TGCAGTGCCCTCATTGACCGGACAGGTGGGGGGGAGCAGTACTTC.

At least ten counts were recorded for this clonotype. The chain uses TRBV5-5 and TRBJ2-7; D may be TRBD2 (5 bases). Germline-derived CDR1 and CDR2 are SGHKS and YYEKEE (reference sequence). The V and J ends lost 2 bases and 4 bases respectively, with 7 bases between them. The CDR3 spans 12 residues. DNA for the CDR3: TGTGCCAGCAGCTTACGGACTTACGAGCAGTACTTC. Translated, it gives CASSLRTYEQYF. Full variable domain (remainder filled in from reference TRBV5-5 and TRBJ2-7): DAGVTQSPTHLIKTRGQQVTLRCSPISGHKSVSWYQQVLGQGPQFIFQYYEKEERGRGNFPDRFSARQFPNYSSELNVNALLLGDSALYLCASSLRTYEQYFGPGTRLTVT.

The V gene is TRBV24-1, the J gene TRBJ2-5; a possible D gene is TRBD2 (5 bases). Trimming cost V 1 base and J 4 bases, with 15 bases left between them. This CDR3 has 16 amino acids. CDR1 and CDR2 from the germline V gene are KGHDR and SFDVKD. The DNA of the CDR3 is TGTGCCACCAGTGATTTTTTACCACTAGGAGGAGAGACCCAGTACTTC. It is translated as CATSDFLPLGGETQYF.

This clonotype was seen repeatedly, ten times or more. The rearrangement uses TRBV29-1 and TRBJ2-3, with 9 nucleotides matching TRBD1. Trimming removed 4 bases from V and 5 bases from J; junction bases left unmatched: 10. The V gene's germline CDR1 is SQVTM and CDR2 ANQGSEA. The CDR3 loop spans 15 amino acids. CDR3 sequence: CSVGGVTTGGDTQYF. CDR3 in DNA: TGCAGCGTTGGAGGTGTGACGACAGGGGGAGATACGCAGTATTTT.

This clonotype was detected a few times. This CDR3 is CSAFATASYEQYV. CDR3 bases: TGCAGTGCCTTTGCGACAGCCTCCTACGAGCAGTACGTC. V is TRBV20-1 and J is TRBJ2-7; D possibly corresponds to TRBD1 (5 bases). The CDR3 sequence is 13 residues long. Germline V CDR1 and CDR2: DFQATT, SNEGSKA (reference sequence). The V end was cut by 6 bases, the J end by 0 bases, with 12 bases between.

Points on this clonotype: No conserved phenylalanine or tryptophan ends this CDR3, so it is likely a read error. It is unclear where the CDR3 begins or ends on the DNA, so no DNA is shown, and the CDR3 is as TCRdb lists it. The chain joins TRBV7-2 to TRBJ2-1; the table's D call, TRBD1, has no DNA check behind it. The CDR3 is 12 amino acids long, termini counted. Germline assignment: CDR1 SGHTA and CDR2 FQGNSA. CDR3 protein: CASSLVLGTGKL.

The rearrangement uses TRBV11-2 and TRBJ2-7; D is perhaps TRBD1 (6 bases). V gave up 5 bases and J gave up 2 bases, with 16 bases separating them. This CDR3 has 15 residues. The germline V gene encodes CDR1 SGHAT and CDR2 FQNNGV. The CDR3 loop is CASSLTQGQTYEQYV. CDR3 sequence (DNA): TGTGCCAGCAGCCTTACACAGGGTCAAACCTACGAGCAGTACGTC.

The chain combines TRBV24-1 with TRBJ2-2; a possible D gene is TRBD1 (6 bases). There are 16 residues in the CDR3. Per germline, CDR1 KGHDR and CDR2 SFDVKD. Trimming left V 3 bases short and J 1 base short, with 11 bases between. The CDR3 DNA reads TGTGCCACCAGTGATCAACAGGGATTGAACACCGGGGAGCTGTTTTTT. Encoded protein: CATSDQQGLNTGELFF.

This clonotype showed up just a few times. The chain recombines TRBV20-1 with TRBJ2-2; 9 nucleotides align to TRBD2. The germline CDR1 and CDR2 sequences are DFQATT and SNEGSKA (reference sequence). V shed 1 base, J shed 4 bases, and the junction held 4 bases outside the gene matches. The CDR3 totals 15 residues. CDR3 nucleotide sequence: TGCAGTGCTAGAGGGGGAGCGGGGGGCACCGGGGAGCTGTTTTTT. This codes for CSARGGAGGTGELFF.

This clonotype has a count of ten or more. This chain joins TRBV5-1 and TRBJ2-7; D is unclear. Germline loops: CDR1 SGHRS, CDR2 YFSETQ. V was shortened by 4 bases and J by 9 bases, with 14 bases between the two germline ends. CDR3 length: 12 amino acids. CDR3 sequence: CASSPGMGAQYF. The CDR3 bases are TGCGCCAGCAGCCCTGGCATGGGTGCGCAGTACTTC.

Concerning this clonotype: The junction departs from germline at one end; a sequencing error may be responsible. The genes are TRBV3-1 and TRBJ2-2; 9 bases are a match to TRBD1. This CDR3 has 14 amino acids. Germline CDR1 reads LGHDT; CDR2 reads YNNKEL (reference sequence). The CDR3 sequence: CASRHRGRTGELFF. CDR3 DNA sequence: TGTGCCAGCCGCCACAGGGGGCGAACCGGGGAGCTGTTTTTT.

This clonotype was counted only a few times. V and J are TRBV4-2 and TRBJ1-4; possible D gene TRBD1, 5 bases. The CDR3 length is 12 residues. Germline V gene data show CDR1 as LGHNA and CDR2 as YNFKEQ. V shed 1 base and J shed 12 bases, with 9 bases lying between them. CDR3 region: CASSQGKGELFF. The CDR3 coding sequence is TGTGCCAGCAGCCAAGGGAAAGGGGAACTGTTTTTT.

This clonotype was picked up a small number of times. The genes are TRBV15 and TRBJ1-1; D is possibly TRBD1 (5 bases). This CDR3 comprises 14 residues. CDR1 and CDR2 from the germline V gene are LNHNV and YYDKDF (reference sequence). Trimming took 3 bases from V and 8 from J, leaving 16 bases between them. The CDR3 is CATSSTSQGSEAFF. CDR3 coding DNA: TGTGCCACCAGCAGTACGTCCCAGGGTTCCGAAGCTTTCTTT.

This clonotype was picked up many times. This sequence joins TRBV12-3 or TRBV12-4 and TRBJ2-1; 7 bases are shared with TRBD1. Trimming at V came to 6 bases and at J to 7 bases, leaving 9 bases not matched to a gene. The CDR3 totals 14 residues. The CDR3 bases are TGTGCCAGCAGCCCGGGACAGCGGAAAAATGAGCAGTTCTTC. Residues: CASSPGQRKNEQFF.

This clonotype was recorded at least ten times. V is TRBV7-2 and J is TRBJ1-5, with D hard to call. Trimming shortened V by 1 base and J by 5 bases, and 6 bases separated the two germline ends. Germline-derived CDR1 and CDR2 are SGHTA and FQGNSA. This CDR3 spans 13 amino acids. Here the CDR3 DNA reads TGTGCCAGCAGCTTAGACGGGTATCAGCCCCAGCATTTT. Its protein product is CASSLDGYQPQHF. The full variable domain, its missing parts supplied by reference TRBV7-2 and TRBJ1-5, is GAGVSQSPSNKVTEKGKDVELRCDPISGHTALYWYRQSLGQGLEFLIYFQGNSAPDKSGLPSDRFSAERTGGSVSTLTIQRTQQEDSAVYLCASSLDGYQPQHFGDGTRLSIL.

This clonotype has a handful of counts. The chain has TRBV20-1 and TRBJ1-6; TRBD1 matches at 8 bases. In germline, CDR1 is DFQATT, CDR2 SNEGSKA (reference sequence). Trimming at V came to 0 bases and at J to 9 bases, leaving 7 bases not matched to a gene. There are 15 residues in the CDR3. In DNA, the CDR3 is TGCAGTGCTAGAGATTACCAGGGGGCAGGTTCACCCCTCCACTTT. Its translation: CSARDYQGAGSPLHF.

This clonotype has ten or more counts. This chain links TRBV20-1 with TRBJ2-1; 11 nucleotides agree with TRBD2. The trim removed 3 bases at V and 3 bases at J, leaving 7 bases unmatched. This CDR3 spans 16 amino acids. CDR1 is DFQATT, CDR2 SNEGSKA, per germline (reference sequence). CDR3 region: CSASRLAGGFYNEQFF. DNA for the CDR3: TGCAGTGCTAGCCGCCTAGCGGGGGGATTCTACAATGAGCAGTTCTTC.

This clonotype was seen many times. This rearrangement joins TRBV20-1 to TRBJ2-3, with TRBD1 matching 7 bases. Germline V gene sequence: CDR1 DFQATT, CDR2 SNEGSKA (reference sequence). V shed 2 bases, J shed 0 bases, and the junction held 11 bases outside the gene matches. This CDR3 is 17 amino acids long. As DNA, the CDR3 is TGCAGTGCTAGACCGTTACAGGGGCAGCCGAGCACAGATACGCAGTATTTT. Protein: CSARPLQGQPSTDTQYF.

In regard to this clonotype: It may be a read error: a sequence one base away is much more abundant. This chain connects TRBV20-1 to TRBJ1-5; possibly TRBD1 for D (5 bases). The germline V gene encodes CDR1 DFQATT and CDR2 SNEGSKA (reference sequence). CDR3 length: 16 residues. The CDR3 bases are TGCAGTGCTAGAGTGGAGGGGAAGATGGCCAATCAGCCCCGGCATTTT. It codes for CSARVEGKMANQPRHF.

The chain employs TRBV7-9 and TRBJ1-1; D uncertain. V was pared by 4 bases and J by 4 bases, with 13 bases between. The germline V gene has CDR1 SEHNR and CDR2 FQNEAQ (reference sequence). The CDR3 has 14 amino acids. The chain's CDR3 is CASSSSTQSTEAFF. The CDR3 DNA reads as TGTGCCAGCAGCTCCTCGACCCAGAGCACTGAAGCTTTCTTT. The full variable domain, rest sourced from reference TRBV7-9 and TRBJ1-1, is DTGVSQNPRHKITKRGQNVTFRCDPISEHNRLYWYRQTLGQGPEFLTYFQNEAQLEKSRLLSDRFSAERPKGSFSTLEIQRTEQGDSAMYLCASSSSTQSTEAFFGQGTRLTVV.

The chain recombines TRBV10-2 with TRBJ1-4, with TRBD1 as a possible D gene (6 bases). Trimming removed 3 bases at V and 8 bases at J, with 16 bases between. The germline gives CDR1 WSHSY, CDR2 SAAADI. This CDR3 has 15 amino acids. DNA of the CDR3: TGCGCCAGCAGTGAAGCAGGGGCTCACCAGGAAAAACTGTTTTTT. It codes for CASSEAGAHQEKLFF.

In this sample, this clonotype turned up many times. V and J are TRBV25-1 and TRBJ1-6, with D tentatively TRBD1 (5 bases). Germline V gene data show CDR1 as MGHDK and CDR2 as SYGVNS. The CDR3 extends over 16 amino acids. V dropped 1 base and J dropped 10 bases, with 17 bases sitting between them. CDR3 in amino acids: CASSESLLGGGSPLHF. The CDR3 DNA follows: TGTGCCAGCAGTGAATCGCTCCTCGGCGGGGGATCACCCCTCCACTTT.

V gene TRBV5-1 combines with J gene TRBJ1-1; weak D call: TRBD1 (5 bases). The CDR3 totals 14 residues. Between the trimmed V and J ends, which lost 6 bases and 1 base, there was a span of 13 bases. From germline, CDR1 is SGHRS and CDR2 YFSETQ. The CDR3: CASTLGDGNTEAFF. The CDR3, as DNA: TGCGCCAGCACTCTCGGGGACGGGAACACTGAAGCTTTCTTT.

Many counts were recorded for this clonotype. The rearrangement links TRBV25-1 to TRBJ2-1; D gene ambiguous. Germline V gene lookup returns CDR1 MGHDK and CDR2 SYGVNS. V was pared by 5 bases and J by 8 bases, with 4 bases between. This CDR3 is 10 amino acids long. CDR3 DNA sequence: TGTGCCAGCAGTCAAGATGAGCAGTTCTTC. This translates into CASSQDEQFF.